Shown below are 21 T cell receptor beta chains from a single sample sequenced in a study of T cell changes during pregnancy in multiple sclerosis (dated by TCRdb to the late 2010s). The library came from the immunoSEQ multiplex PCR assay. The clones in this table, taken by TCRdb from immuneACCESS, are in-frame only. Not every clone is retained; where verified, under half of the shortfall comes from an unresolved V gene, and the cause of the rest is unknown. The sample records roughly 40,000 clones, 92% of which are singletons. Roughly 0.69% of the sample lies in the top ten. Sample: CD4+ T cells from peripheral blood mononuclear cells, taken in the first trimester of pregnancy. The receptors were gathered from a female donor with multiple sclerosis, enrolled in a pregnancy study.

V and J are TRBV4-2 and TRBJ2-1; 7 nucleotides match TRBD2. The CDR3 runs to 14 residues. Germline V CDR1 and CDR2: LGHNA, YNFKEQ. V was clipped by 4 bases and J by 7 bases; unmatched bases: 7. CDR3 nucleotides: TGTGCCAGCAGCCCTCGGGACTATGGGAATGAGCAGTTCTTC. It yields the protein CASSPRDYGNEQFF.

The V gene is TRBV19, the J gene TRBJ2-1, with 8 bases aligning to TRBD2. Germline CDR1 and CDR2: LNHDA and SQIVND (reference sequence). This CDR3 contains 15 residues. V lost 2 bases and J lost 5; bases outside the gene matches: 5. The CDR3 sequence: CASSIRLAKNNEQFF. The CDR3 coding sequence is TGTGCCAGTAGTATAAGACTAGCGAAGAACAATGAGCAGTTCTTC.

Only one count was recorded for this clone. The chain recombines TRBV6-5 with TRBJ2-7; 9 nucleotides match TRBD2. This CDR3 is built from 14 residues. The germline V gene encodes CDR1 MNHEY and CDR2 SVGAGI. Trimming cost V 3 bases and J 7 bases; bases outside gene matches: 7. DNA for the CDR3: TGTGCCAGCAGTTATTCGCTAGCGGGGTGGGAGCAGTACTTC. Encoded protein: CASSYSLAGWEQYF.

This clone has a handful of counts. The gene calls are TRBV5-1 and TRBJ1-1, with 8 bases fitting TRBD1. CDR3 length: 14 amino acids. J gave up 1 base and V 1 base, and 0 bases lay outside the gene matches. Germline V lookup: CDR1 SGHRS, CDR2 YFSETQ. The CDR3 bases are TGCGCCAGCAGCTTGACAGGGGGGAACACTGAAGCTTTCTTT. It encodes CASSLTGGNTEAFF.

This chain's CDR3 is CASSYSASIQYF. The CDR3 DNA reads as TGTGCCAGCAGTTACTCAGCTTCCATTCAGTACTTC. The chain couples TRBV6-6 to TRBJ2-4; D is ambiguous. Germline values: CDR1 MNHNY, CDR2 SVGAGI (reference sequence). Trimming removed 0 bases at V and 9 bases at J, with 6 bases between. The CDR3 has 12 amino acids.

The gene calls are TRBV2 and TRBJ2-7, with D maybe TRBD1 (5 bases). CDR1 is SNHLY and CDR2 is FYNNEI in the germline V gene. V lost 7 bases and J lost 5, with 9 bases in between. The CDR3 consists of 11 residues. CDR3 bases: TGTGCCAGCACACAGGCCAACGAGCAGTACTTC. Protein sequence: CASTQANEQYF.

J is TRBJ1-2 and V is TRBV7-2, with 7 nucleotides matching TRBD1. The V gene end was trimmed by 5 bases and the J gene end by 3 bases; junction bases not matched to a gene: 6. Germline V lookup: CDR1 SGHTA, CDR2 FQGNSA. The CDR3 consists of 14 residues. CDR3 sequence: CASSPGDSYYGYTF. The DNA for the CDR3 is TGTGCCAGCAGCCCAGGGGACAGCTACTATGGCTACACCTTC.

The chain is built from TRBV29-1 and TRBJ2-1; possibly TRBD2 for D (6 bases). The V end lost 6 bases, the J end lost 6 bases, and 12 bases lay between the germline ends. CDR3 length equals 12 residues. Germline V gene data show CDR1 as SQVTM and CDR2 as ANQGSEA. DNA of the CDR3: TGCAGCGTACGTCTAGCGTCCAATGAGCAGTTCTTC. Residues: CSVRLASNEQFF.

The chain joins TRBV7-2 to TRBJ2-2; no reliable D call. Between the trimmed V and J ends, which lost 5 bases and 4 bases, there was a span of 11 bases. In germline, CDR1 is SGHTA, CDR2 FQGNSA. CDR3 size: 14 residues. The CDR3 DNA sequence: TGTGCCAGCAGCCCTTCTAGTCCCACCGGGGAGCTGTTTTTT. This encodes CASSPSSPTGELFF.

V gene TRBV18 combines with J gene TRBJ2-5; tentatively, D is TRBD1 (5 bases). In germline, CDR1 is KGHSH, CDR2 LQKENI. Trimming left V 2 bases short and J 1 base short, with 5 bases between. The CDR3 runs to 13 residues. CDR3 nucleotides: TGTGCCAGCTCACCAAGGGGCCAAGAGACCCAGTACTTC. Translated, it gives CASSPRGQETQYF.

The V call is TRBV5-6, the J call TRBJ1-6; D uncertain. CDR1 and CDR2 (germline): SGHDT, YYEEEE. With 1 base removed from V and 10 bases from J, the gap between germline ends came to 9 bases. The CDR3 totals 13 residues. The CDR3 spells CASSLRRVSPLHF. CDR3 coding DNA: TGTGCCAGCAGCTTGCGCCGGGTCTCACCCCTCCACTTT.

The chain recombines TRBV28 with TRBJ1-2; a possible D gene is TRBD1 (6 bases). The CDR3 covers 13 residues. V lost 7 bases to trimming and J lost 3 bases, with 12 bases between them. Looked up from germline, CDR1 is MDHEN and CDR2 is SYDVKM. CDR3: CASKKQGDYGYTF. Here the CDR3 DNA reads TGTGCCAGCAAGAAACAGGGAGACTATGGCTACACCTTC.

The V gene is TRBV7-8, the J gene TRBJ1-2; 8 positions match TRBD1. V lost 4 bases, J lost 4 bases, and 11 bases stayed unmatched. CDR1 is SGHVS and CDR2 is FQNEAQ in the germline V gene. The CDR3 loop spans 16 amino acids. The CDR3 region is CASSSTRTGSVYGYTF. In DNA form, the CDR3 reads TGTGCCAGCAGCTCAACCCGGACAGGGTCGGTCTATGGCTACACCTTC.

The V and J genes are TRBV5-1 and TRBJ1-2; D may be TRBD1 (5 bases). The CDR3 spans 15 residues. Germline CDR1 is SGHRS and CDR2 is YFSETQ. V lost 2 bases and J 8 bases, leaving 19 bases between the germline ends. The CDR3 sequence: CASSFYQSGLNGYTF. The CDR3 nucleotides read TGCGCCAGCAGCTTTTACCAATCAGGGCTAAACGGCTACACCTTC.

The chain carries TRBV6-1 and TRBJ1-4; D not resolved. CDR1 is MNHNS, CDR2 SASEGT, per germline. Deletions cut 6 bases from V and 15 bases from J, with 14 bases between. This CDR3 spans 11 amino acids. This CDR3 reads CASSQTTGLFF. The CDR3 nucleotides read TGTGCCAGCAGCCAGACTACGGGGTTGTTTTTT.

The CDR3 here is CAIKRGLAGEGEQFF. CDR3 DNA sequence: TGTGCCATCAAGAGGGGGCTAGCGGGAGAGGGGGAGCAGTTCTTC. This chain connects TRBV10-3 to TRBJ2-1; TRBD2 matches at 10 bases. The CDR3 consists of 15 residues. With 7 bases clipped from V and 10 bases from J, the junction kept 13 bases outside the gene matches. The V gene's germline CDR1 is ENHRY and CDR2 SYGVKD.

CDR3 residues: CASSLSGEQFF. CDR3 sequence (DNA): TGTGCCAGCAGCCTTAGCGGAGAGCAGTTCTTC. The V and J genes are TRBV13 and TRBJ2-1; possibly TRBD2 for D (6 bases). The germline CDR1 and CDR2 sequences are PRHDT and FYEKMQ (reference sequence). The CDR3 loop spans 11 amino acids. V was cut by 5 bases and J by 10 bases, with 9 bases left in between. The entire variable domain, with the rest obtained from reference TRBV13 and TRBJ2-1, is as follows: AAGVIQSPRHLIKEKRETATLKCYPIPRHDTVYWYQQGPGQDPQFLISFYEKMQSDKGSIPDRFSAQQFSDYHSELNMSSLELGDSALYFCASSLSGEQFFGPGTRLTVL.

The chain joins TRBV7-9 to TRBJ2-1, with 12 nucleotides matching TRBD2. The CDR3 runs to 16 residues. Trimming cost V 1 base and J 5 bases; bases outside gene matches: 3. Germline V CDR1 and CDR2: SEHNR, FQNEAQ (reference sequence). The CDR3 DNA reads TGTGCCAGCAGCTTAGTTACTAGCGGGAGGCACAATGAGCAGTTCTTC. It specifies CASSLVTSGRHNEQFF. The entire variable domain, with the rest obtained from reference TRBV7-9 and TRBJ2-1, is as follows: DTGVSQNPRHKITKRGQNVTFRCDPISEHNRLYWYRQTLGQGPEFLTYFQNEAQLEKSRLLSDRFSAERPKGSFSTLEIQRTEQGDSAMYLCASSLVTSGRHNEQFFGPGTRLTVL.

This chain links TRBV6-5 with TRBJ2-1, with D possibly matching TRBD1 (6 bases). The V end lost 2 bases, the J end lost 7 bases, and 15 bases lay between the germline ends. The germline V gene has CDR1 MNHEY and CDR2 SVGAGI. CDR3 length: 15 residues. CDR3: CASSYGQGIDNEQFF. Written as DNA, the CDR3 is TGTGCCAGCAGTTACGGGCAGGGGATTGATAATGAGCAGTTCTTC.

This CDR3 is CSVEDQVGLETQYF. CDR3 DNA sequence: TGCAGCGTTGAAGACCAGGTGGGGCTAGAGACCCAGTACTTC. This chain joins TRBV29-1 and TRBJ2-5; perhaps TRBD1 as D (5 bases). Germline values: CDR1 SQVTM, CDR2 ANQGSEA. V was pared by 0 bases and J by 4 bases, with 12 bases between. The CDR3 spans 14 residues. The complete variable domain, with remaining parts taken from reference TRBV29-1 and TRBJ2-5, reads SAVISQKPSRDICQRGTSLTIQCQVDSQVTMMFWYRQQPGQSLTLIATANQGSEATYESGFVIDKFPISRPNLTFSTLTVSNMSPEDSSIYLCSVEDQVGLETQYFGPGTRLLVL.

V is TRBV18 and J is TRBJ1-5; tentative D call: TRBD1 (5 bases). Trimming stripped 4 bases from V and 5 bases from J, with 9 bases between. The germline gives CDR1 KGHSH, CDR2 LQKENI. CDR3 length: 13 residues. CDR3 residues: CASSRSGDQPQHF. DNA for the CDR3: TGTGCCAGCTCACGGTCGGGGGATCAGCCCCAGCATTTT.